Below, 5 T cell receptor beta chains from the same sample are listed, as sequenced in a study of blood T cell repertoires in COVID-19. The repertoire was sequenced with immunoSEQ multiplex PCR; TCRdb's copy has only in-frame clones and lacks some. The sample shows over 600,000 clones, 85% to 90% of them seen only once. The specimen was peripheral blood. The receptors here all came from a woman under 30 with acute or convalescent COVID-19.

This chain uses TRBV7-2 with TRBJ1-1, with D perhaps TRBD1 (6 bases). This CDR3 region has 14 residues. CDR1 and CDR2 (germline): SGHTA, FQGNSA. With 3 bases removed from V and 6 bases from J, the gap between germline ends came to 14 bases. This CDR3 reads CASSFGLGGSEAFF. The DNA for the CDR3 is TGTGCCAGCAGCTTTGGTTTAGGGGGTTCTGAAGCTTTCTTT.

The chain uses TRBV20-1 and TRBJ2-7, with D perhaps TRBD1 (5 bases). Trimming pared 6 bases from V and 5 bases from J, leaving 11 bases between. This CDR3 comprises 11 residues. CDR1 and CDR2 (germline): DFQATT, SNEGSKA (reference sequence). DNA of the CDR3: TGCAGTGCCCTAGTAGGGGACGAGCAGTACTTC. Its translation: CSALVGDEQYF.

The rearrangement links TRBV2 to TRBJ1-3; 7 bases map to TRBD1. Germline CDR1 SNHLY, CDR2 FYNNEI. J gave up 0 bases and V 6 bases, and 5 bases lay outside the gene matches. This CDR3 is 15 amino acids long. This chain's CDR3 is CASRDRYSSGNTIYF. For the CDR3, the DNA is TGTGCCAGCAGGGACAGGTATAGCTCTGGAAACACCATATATTTT. Combining the CDR3 with reference TRBV2 and TRBJ1-3 gives the whole variable domain EPEVTQTPSHQVTQMGQEVILRCVPISNHLYFYWYRQILGQKVEFLVSFYNNEISEKSEIFDDQFSVERPDGSNFTLKIRSTKLEDSAMYFCASRDRYSSGNTIYFGEGSWLTVV.

The J gene is TRBJ1-5, the V gene TRBV2; D is unresolved. Trimming removed 3 bases from V and 3 bases from J, with 6 bases in between. Germline V lookup: CDR1 SNHLY, CDR2 FYNNEI. This CDR3 contains 13 residues. CDR3 sequence: CASSDEVNQPQHF. Written as DNA, the CDR3 is TGTGCCAGCAGTGACGAGGTCAATCAGCCCCAGCATTTT.

V is TRBV6-4 and J is TRBJ1-6; D possibly corresponds to TRBD1 (5 bases). Per the germline V gene, CDR1 is MRHNA and CDR2 is SNTAGT. The CDR3 runs 15 residues. Trimming shortened V by 8 bases and J by 10 bases, and 21 bases separated the two germline ends. The CDR3 DNA follows: TGTGCCAGCGGGCCCTGGGGCCCGTCTCAGTCACCCCTCCACTTT. This encodes CASGPWGPSQSPLHF.